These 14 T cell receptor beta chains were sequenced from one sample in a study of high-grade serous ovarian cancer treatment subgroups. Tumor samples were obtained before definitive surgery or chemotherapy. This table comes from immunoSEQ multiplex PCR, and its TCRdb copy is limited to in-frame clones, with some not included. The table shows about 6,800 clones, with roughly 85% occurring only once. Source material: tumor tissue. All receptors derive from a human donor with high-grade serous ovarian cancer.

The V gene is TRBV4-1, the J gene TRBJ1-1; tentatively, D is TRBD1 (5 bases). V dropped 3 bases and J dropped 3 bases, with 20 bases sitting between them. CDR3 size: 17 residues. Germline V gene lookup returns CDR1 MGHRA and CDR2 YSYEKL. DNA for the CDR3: TGCGCCAGCAGCCAGGCAGGGCCCCCCGGTCGGGACACTGAAGCTTTCTTT. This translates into CASSQAGPPGRDTEAFF.

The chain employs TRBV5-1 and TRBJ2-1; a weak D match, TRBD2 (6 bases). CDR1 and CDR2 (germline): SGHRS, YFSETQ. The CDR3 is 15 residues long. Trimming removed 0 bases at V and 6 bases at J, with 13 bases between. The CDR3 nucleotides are TGCGCCAGCAGCTTGGGCACTAGCCGAACCAATGAGCAGTTCTTC. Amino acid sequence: CASSLGTSRTNEQFF.

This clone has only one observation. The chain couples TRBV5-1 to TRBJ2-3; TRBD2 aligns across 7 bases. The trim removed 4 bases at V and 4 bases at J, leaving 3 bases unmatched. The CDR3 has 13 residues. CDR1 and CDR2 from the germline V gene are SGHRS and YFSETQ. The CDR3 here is CASSPAGADTQYF. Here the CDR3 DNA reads TGCGCCAGCAGCCCTGCGGGAGCAGATACGCAGTATTTT.

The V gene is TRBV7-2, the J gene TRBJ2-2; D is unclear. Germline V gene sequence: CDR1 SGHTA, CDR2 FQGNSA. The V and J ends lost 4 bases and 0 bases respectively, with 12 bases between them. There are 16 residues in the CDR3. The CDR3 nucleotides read TGTGCCAGCAGCTGGAGACGGGTGACGAACACCGGGGAGCTGTTTTTT. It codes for CASSWRRVTNTGELFF.

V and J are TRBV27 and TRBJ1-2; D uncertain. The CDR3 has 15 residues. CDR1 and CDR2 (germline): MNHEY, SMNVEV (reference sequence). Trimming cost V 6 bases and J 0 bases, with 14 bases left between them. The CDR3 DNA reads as TGTGCCAGCAGAAAAAGGGCACCTTCTAACTATGGCTACACCTTC. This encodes CASRKRAPSNYGYTF.

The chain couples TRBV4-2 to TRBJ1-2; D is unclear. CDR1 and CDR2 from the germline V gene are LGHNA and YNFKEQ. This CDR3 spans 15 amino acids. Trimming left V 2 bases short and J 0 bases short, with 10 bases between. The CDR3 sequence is CASSQSGGTNYGYTF. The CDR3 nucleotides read TGTGCCAGCAGCCAAAGCGGAGGCACTAACTATGGCTACACCTTC.

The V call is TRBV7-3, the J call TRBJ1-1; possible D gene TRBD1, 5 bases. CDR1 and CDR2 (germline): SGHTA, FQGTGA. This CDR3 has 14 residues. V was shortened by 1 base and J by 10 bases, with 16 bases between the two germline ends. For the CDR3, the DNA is TGTGCCAGCAGCTTAAACCGAGGGGAGCGTGGAGCTTTCTTT. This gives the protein CASSLNRGERGAFF.

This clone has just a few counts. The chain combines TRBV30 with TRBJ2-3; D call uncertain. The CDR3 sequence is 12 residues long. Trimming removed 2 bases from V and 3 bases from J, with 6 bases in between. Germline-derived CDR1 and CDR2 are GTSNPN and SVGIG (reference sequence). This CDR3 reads CAWSRGTDTQYF. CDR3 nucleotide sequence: TGTGCCTGGAGTAGAGGAACAGATACGCAGTATTTT.

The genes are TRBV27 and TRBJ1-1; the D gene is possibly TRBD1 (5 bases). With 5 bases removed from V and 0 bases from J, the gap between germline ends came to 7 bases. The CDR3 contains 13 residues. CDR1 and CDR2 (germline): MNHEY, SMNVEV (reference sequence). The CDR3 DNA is TGTGCCAGCAGTACGACAGTGAACACTGAAGCTTTCTTT. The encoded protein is CASSTTVNTEAFF.

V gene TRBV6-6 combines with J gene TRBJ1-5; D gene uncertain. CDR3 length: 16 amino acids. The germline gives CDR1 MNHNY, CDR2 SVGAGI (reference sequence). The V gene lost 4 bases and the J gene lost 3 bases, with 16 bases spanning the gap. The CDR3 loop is CASSSHREQYNQPQHF. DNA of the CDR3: TGTGCCAGCAGTTCGCACCGGGAACAGTACAATCAGCCCCAGCATTTT.

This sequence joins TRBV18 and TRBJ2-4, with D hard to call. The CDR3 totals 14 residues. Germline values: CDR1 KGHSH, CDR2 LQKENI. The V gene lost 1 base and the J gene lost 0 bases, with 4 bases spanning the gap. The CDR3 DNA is TGTGCCAGCTCACCACAGGCAGCCAAAAACATTCAGTACTTC. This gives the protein CASSPQAAKNIQYF.

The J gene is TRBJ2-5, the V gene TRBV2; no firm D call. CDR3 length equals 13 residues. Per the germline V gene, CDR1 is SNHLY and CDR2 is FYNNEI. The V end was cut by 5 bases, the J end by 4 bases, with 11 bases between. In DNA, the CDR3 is TGTGCCAGCAGTTATACTATTGGAGAGACCCAGTACTTC. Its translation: CASSYTIGETQYF.

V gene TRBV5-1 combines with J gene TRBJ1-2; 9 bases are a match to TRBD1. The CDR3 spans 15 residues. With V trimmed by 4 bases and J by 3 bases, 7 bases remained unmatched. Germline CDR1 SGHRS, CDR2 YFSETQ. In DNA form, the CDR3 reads TGCGCCAGCAGCCCGGGGGGACAGGGAGACTATGGCTACACCTTC. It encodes CASSPGGQGDYGYTF.

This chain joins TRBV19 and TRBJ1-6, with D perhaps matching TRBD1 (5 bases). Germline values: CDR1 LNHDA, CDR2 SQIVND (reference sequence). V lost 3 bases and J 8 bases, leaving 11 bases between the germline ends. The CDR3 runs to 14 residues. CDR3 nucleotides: TGTGCCAGTAGTATGCAGGGAAGGTATTCACCCCTCCACTTT. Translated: CASSMQGRYSPLHF. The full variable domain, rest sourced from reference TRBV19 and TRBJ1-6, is DGGITQSPKYLFRKEGQNVTLSCEQNLNHDAMYWYRQDPGQGLRLIYYSQIVNDFQKGDIAEGYSVSREKKESFPLTVTSAQKNPTAFYLCASSMQGRYSPLHFGNGTRLTVT.